This TCR beta chain came from a study of blood T cell repertoires in COVID-19. Original data processing: Researchers report that nucleated cell counts were estimated from reference gene primer amplification. Sequenced by immunoSEQ multiplex PCR; TCRdb stores in-frame clones only, minus some. V and J calls and clone size are those listed in that table; D and trimming were worked out from the DNA. The sample yields about 230,000 clones, more than 75% seen once. Germline CDR1 and CDR2: SGDLS and YYNGEE. Unmatched junction bases numbered 4, after V lost 3 bases and J lost 6 bases. This CDR3 region has 15 residues.

The rearrangement links TRBV9 to TRBJ2-7, with TRBD2 identical over 15 bases. The TCR was taken from a man aged 50 to 59 with COVID-19, enrolled during active disease. Sample: peripheral blood. CDR3 bases: TGTGCCAGCAGCGACCAGGGACTAGCGGGAGGCGAGCAGTACTTC. As protein: CASSDQGLAGGEQYF.